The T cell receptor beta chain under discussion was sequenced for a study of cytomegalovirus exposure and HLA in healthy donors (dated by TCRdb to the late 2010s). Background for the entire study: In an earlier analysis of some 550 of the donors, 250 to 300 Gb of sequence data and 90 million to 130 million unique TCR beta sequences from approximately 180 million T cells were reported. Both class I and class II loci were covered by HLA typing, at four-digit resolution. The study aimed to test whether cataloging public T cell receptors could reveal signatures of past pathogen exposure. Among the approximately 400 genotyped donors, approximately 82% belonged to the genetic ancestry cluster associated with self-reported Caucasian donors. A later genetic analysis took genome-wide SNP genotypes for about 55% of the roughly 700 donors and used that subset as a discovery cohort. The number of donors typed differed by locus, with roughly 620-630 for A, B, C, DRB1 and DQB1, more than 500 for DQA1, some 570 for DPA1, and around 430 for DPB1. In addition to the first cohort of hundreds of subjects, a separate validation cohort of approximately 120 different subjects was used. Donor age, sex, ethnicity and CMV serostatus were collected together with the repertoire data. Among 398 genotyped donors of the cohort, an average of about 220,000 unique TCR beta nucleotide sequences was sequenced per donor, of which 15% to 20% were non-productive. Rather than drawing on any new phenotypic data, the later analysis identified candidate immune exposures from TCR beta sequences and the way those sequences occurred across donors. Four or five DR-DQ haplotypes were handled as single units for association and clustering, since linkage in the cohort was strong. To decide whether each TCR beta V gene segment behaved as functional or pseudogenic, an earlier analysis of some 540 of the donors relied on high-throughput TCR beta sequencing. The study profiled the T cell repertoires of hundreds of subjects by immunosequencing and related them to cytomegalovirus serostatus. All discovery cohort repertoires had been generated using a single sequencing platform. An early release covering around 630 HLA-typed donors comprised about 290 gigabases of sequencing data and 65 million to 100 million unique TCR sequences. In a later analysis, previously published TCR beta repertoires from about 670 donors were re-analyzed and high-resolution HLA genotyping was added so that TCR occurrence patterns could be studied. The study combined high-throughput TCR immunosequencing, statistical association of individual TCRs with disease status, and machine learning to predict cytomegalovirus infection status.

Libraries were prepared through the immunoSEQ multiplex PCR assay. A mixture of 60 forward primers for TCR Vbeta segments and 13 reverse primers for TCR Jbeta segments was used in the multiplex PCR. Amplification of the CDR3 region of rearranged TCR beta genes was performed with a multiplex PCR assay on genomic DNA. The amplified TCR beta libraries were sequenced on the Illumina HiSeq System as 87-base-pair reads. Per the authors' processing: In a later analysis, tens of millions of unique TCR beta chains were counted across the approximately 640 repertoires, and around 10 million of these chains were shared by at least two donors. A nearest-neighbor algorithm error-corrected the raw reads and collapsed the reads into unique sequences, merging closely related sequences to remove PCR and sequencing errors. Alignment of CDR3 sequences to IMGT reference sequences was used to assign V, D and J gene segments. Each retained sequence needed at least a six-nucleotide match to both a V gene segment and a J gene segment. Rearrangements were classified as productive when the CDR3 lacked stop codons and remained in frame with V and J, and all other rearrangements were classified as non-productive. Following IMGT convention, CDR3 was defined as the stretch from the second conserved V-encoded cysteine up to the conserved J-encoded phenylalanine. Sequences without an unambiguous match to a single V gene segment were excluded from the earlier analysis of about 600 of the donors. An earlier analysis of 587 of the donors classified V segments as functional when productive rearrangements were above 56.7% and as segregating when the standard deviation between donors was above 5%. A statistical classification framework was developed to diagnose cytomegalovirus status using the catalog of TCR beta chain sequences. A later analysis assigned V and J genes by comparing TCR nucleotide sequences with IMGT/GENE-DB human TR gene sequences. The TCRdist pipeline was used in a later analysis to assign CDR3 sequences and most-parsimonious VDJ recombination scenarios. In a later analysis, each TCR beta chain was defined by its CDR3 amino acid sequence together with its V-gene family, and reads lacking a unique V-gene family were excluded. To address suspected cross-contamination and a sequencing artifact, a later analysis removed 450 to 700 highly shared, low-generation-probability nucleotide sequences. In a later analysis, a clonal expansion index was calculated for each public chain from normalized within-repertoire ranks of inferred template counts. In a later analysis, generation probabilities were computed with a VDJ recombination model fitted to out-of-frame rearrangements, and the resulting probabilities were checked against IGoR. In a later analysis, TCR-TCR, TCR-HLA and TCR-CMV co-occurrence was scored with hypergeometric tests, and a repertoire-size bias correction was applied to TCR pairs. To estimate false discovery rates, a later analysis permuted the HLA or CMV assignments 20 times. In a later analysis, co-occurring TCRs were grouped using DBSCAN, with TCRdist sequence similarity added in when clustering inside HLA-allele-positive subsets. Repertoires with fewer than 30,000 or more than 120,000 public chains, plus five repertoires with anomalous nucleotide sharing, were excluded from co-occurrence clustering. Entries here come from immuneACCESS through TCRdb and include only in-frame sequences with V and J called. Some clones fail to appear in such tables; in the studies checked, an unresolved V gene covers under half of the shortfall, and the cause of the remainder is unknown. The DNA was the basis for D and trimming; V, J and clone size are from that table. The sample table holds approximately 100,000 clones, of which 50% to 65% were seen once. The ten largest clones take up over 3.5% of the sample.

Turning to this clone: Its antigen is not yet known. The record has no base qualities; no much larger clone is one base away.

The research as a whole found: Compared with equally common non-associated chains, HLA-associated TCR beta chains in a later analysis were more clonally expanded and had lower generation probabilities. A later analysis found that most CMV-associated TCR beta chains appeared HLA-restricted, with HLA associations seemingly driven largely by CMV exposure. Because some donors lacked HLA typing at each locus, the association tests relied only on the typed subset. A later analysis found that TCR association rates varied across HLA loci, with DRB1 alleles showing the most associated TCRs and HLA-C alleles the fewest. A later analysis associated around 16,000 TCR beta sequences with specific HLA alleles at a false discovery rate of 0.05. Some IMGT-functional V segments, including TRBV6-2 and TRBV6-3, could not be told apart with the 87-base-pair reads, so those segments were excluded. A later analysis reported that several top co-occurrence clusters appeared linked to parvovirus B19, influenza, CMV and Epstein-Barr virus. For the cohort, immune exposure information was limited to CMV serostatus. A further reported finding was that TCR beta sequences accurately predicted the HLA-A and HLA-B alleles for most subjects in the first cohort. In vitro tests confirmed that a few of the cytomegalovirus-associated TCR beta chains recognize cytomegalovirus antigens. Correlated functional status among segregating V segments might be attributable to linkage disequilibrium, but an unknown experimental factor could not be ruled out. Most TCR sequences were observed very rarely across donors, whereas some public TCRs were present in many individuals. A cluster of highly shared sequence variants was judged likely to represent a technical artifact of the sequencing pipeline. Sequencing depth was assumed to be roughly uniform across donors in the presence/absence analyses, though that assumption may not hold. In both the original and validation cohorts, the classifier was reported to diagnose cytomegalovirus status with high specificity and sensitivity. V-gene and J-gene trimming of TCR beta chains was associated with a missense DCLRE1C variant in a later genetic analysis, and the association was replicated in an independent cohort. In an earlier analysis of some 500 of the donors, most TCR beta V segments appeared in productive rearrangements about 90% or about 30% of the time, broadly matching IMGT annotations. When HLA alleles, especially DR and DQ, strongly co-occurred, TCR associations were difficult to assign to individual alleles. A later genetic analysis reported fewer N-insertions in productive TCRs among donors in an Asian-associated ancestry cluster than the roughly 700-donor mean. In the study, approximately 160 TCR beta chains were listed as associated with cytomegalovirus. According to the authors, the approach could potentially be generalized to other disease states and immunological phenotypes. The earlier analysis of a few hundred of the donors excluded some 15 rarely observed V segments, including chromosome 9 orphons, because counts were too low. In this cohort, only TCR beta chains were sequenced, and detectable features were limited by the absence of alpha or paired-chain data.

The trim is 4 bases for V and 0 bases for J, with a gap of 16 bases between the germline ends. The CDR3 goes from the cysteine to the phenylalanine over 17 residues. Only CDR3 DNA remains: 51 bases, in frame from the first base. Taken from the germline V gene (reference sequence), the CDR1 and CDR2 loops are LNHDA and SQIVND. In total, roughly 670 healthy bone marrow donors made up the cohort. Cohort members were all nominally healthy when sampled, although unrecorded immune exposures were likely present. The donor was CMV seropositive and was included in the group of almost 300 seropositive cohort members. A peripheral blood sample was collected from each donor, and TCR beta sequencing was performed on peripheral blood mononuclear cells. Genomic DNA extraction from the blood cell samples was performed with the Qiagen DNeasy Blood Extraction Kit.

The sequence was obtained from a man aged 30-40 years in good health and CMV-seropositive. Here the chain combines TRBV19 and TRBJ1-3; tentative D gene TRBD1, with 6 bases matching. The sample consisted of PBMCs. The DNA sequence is TGTGCCAGTAGTACAACGGGACACCTAGACTCTGGAAACACCATATATTTT. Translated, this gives CASSTTGHLDSGNTIYF.